This T cell receptor beta chain originates from a study of T cells expressing NK-cell markers. Turning to the study itself: Obtained from sorted CD3+CD56+NKG2C+, CD3+CD56+NKG2C- and CD3+CD56-NKG2C+ T cells were the TCR beta repertoires.

There are 13 residues in the CDR3. Germline V gene data show CDR1 as SGHRS and CDR2 as YFSETQ. TCR beta cDNA was made by 5'RACE template switching with UMIs. TCRdb reprocessed the 5' RACE reads; each CDR3 protein has one entry and no DNA is given. The sample has about 15,000 distinct CDR3 sequences. The sequence was collected from a man between 18 and 69 years old in good health. The chain recombines TRBV5-1 with TRBJ2-5; TCRdb indicates TRBD1, and absent DNA this call remains unverified. Specimen: blood T cells: a sorted CD56 or NKG2C T cell subset, CD4+ or CD8+ T cells, or bulk PBMC T cells (not recorded which). The chain's CDR3 is CASSKDSKETQYF.